The 3 T cell receptor beta chains below all came from one sample that was sequenced in a study of blood T cell repertoires in COVID-19 (dated by TCRdb to about 2020). Library preparation employed the immunoSEQ multiplex PCR assay. TCRdb stores this immuneACCESS table with in-frame sequences only. Part of the clones is absent; in the studies checked, under half of the shortfall reflects unresolved V genes, and no reason is known for the rest. This sample has almost 400,000 clones in its table, and roughly 86% of those were observed once. 1.5% to 2% of the sample goes to the ten largest clones. The sequenced sample consisted of PBMCs or T cells enriched from blood (not recorded which). The receptors stem from a woman aged 25 to 39 who had recovered from COVID-19.

The J gene is TRBJ1-1, the V gene TRBV29-1; D gene ambiguous. Between the trimmed V and J ends, which lost 5 bases and 4 bases, there was a span of 17 bases. Germline loops: CDR1 SQVTM, CDR2 ANQGSEA. There are 14 residues in the CDR3. The CDR3 loop reads CSVLDVRGSTEAFF. CDR3 in DNA: TGCAGCGTTCTAGATGTACGGGGTAGCACTGAAGCTTTCTTT.

This clone has only one observation. This chain joins TRBV4-3 and TRBJ1-5; 7 bases match TRBD1. This CDR3 is built from 16 residues. The trim removed 2 bases at V and 0 bases at J, leaving 4 bases unmatched. Germline values: CDR1 LGHNA, CDR2 YSLEER. The CDR3 sequence: CASSQTTGLSNQPQHF. For the CDR3, the DNA is TGCGCCAGCAGCCAAACGACAGGGCTTAGCAATCAGCCCCAGCATTTT.

The genes are TRBV30 and TRBJ1-2; 9 positions match TRBD1. V lost 5 bases and J lost 0; bases outside the gene matches: 4. The CDR3 loop spans 14 amino acids. Germline-derived CDR1 and CDR2 are GTSNPN and SVGIG (reference sequence). The CDR3 is CAWGRDRANYGYTF. In DNA, the CDR3 is TGTGCCTGGGGGAGGGACAGGGCTAACTATGGCTACACCTTC.